Below are 26 T cell receptor beta chains sequenced from a single sample in a study of blood T cells in healthy people across ages. PCR was performed a second time for roughly 6 to 12 cycles using a sample-barcoded 5' primer and a J-beta primer mix. MiXCR, run by TCRdb on the 5' RACE reads, gives a single entry per CDR3 protein. The data hold more than 650,000 distinct CDR3 sequences, with 22% observed a single time. The sequenced material came from blood. Every receptor here comes from a man between 65 and 85 years old in good health.

This clonotype was detected a few times. The gene calls are TRBV6-4 and TRBJ1-2; TRBD1 agrees at 9 bases. V lost 6 bases to trimming and J lost 3 bases; unmatched junction nucleotides: 5. In germline, CDR1 is MRHNA, CDR2 SNTAGT. This CDR3 comprises 14 residues. The CDR3 DNA sequence: TGTGCCAGCAGGCAGGACAGGGGAGACTATGGCTACACCTTC. Encoded protein: CASRQDRGDYGYTF.

This clonotype turned up a few times. This rearrangement joins TRBV5-1 to TRBJ2-1, with 9 bases matching TRBD2. This CDR3 has 15 amino acids. Trimming took 4 bases from V and 5 from J; bases not matched to a gene: 7. Per germline, CDR1 SGHRS and CDR2 YFSETQ. DNA of the CDR3: TGCGCCAGCAGCCTTATCGTAGCGGGGGACAATGAGCAGTTCTTC. Protein: CASSLIVAGDNEQFF.

J is TRBJ1-1 and V is TRBV7-2; the match to TRBD1 covers 8 bases. The ends lost 5 bases at V and 4 bases at J; junction bases unmatched: 6. There are 14 residues in the CDR3. Germline values: CDR1 SGHTA, CDR2 FQGNSA. The CDR3 is CASSLSQGGTEAFF. CDR3 in DNA: TGTGCCAGCAGCCTATCACAGGGGGGCACTGAAGCTTTCTTT.

CDR3 loop: CASSLEGTAYNEQFF. CDR3 bases: TGTGCCAGCAGCTTGGAGGGAACTGCCTACAATGAGCAGTTCTTC. The chain carries TRBV7-9 and TRBJ2-1; weak D call: TRBD2 (6 bases). The CDR3 consists of 15 residues. V gave up 3 bases and J gave up 2 bases, with 11 bases separating them. CDR1 is SEHNR and CDR2 is FQNEAQ in the germline V gene (reference sequence). Filled out from reference TRBV7-9 and TRBJ2-1, the complete variable domain reads DTGVSQNPRHKITKRGQNVTFRCDPISEHNRLYWYRQTLGQGPEFLTYFQNEAQLEKSRLLSDRFSAERPKGSFSTLEIQRTEQGDSAMYLCASSLEGTAYNEQFFGPGTRLTVL.

The V and J genes are TRBV3-1 and TRBJ2-3; unclear D gene. Per germline, CDR1 LGHDT and CDR2 YNNKEL (reference sequence). The V end was cut by 0 bases, the J end by 7 bases, with 11 bases between. This CDR3 comprises 14 residues. The CDR3 DNA reads TGTGCCAGCAGCCAAGAGGCGCCCCCGAATACGCAGTATTTT. Translating it yields CASSQEAPPNTQYF.

This clonotype has just a few counts. The chain has TRBV7-9 and TRBJ2-3; TRBD2 matches at 8 bases. CDR1 SEHNR and CDR2 FQNEAQ come from the germline V gene (reference sequence). V lost 3 bases to trimming and J lost 0 bases; unmatched junction nucleotides: 11. The CDR3 totals 18 residues. The CDR3 region is CASSFLATASGSTDTQYF. The CDR3 DNA reads TGTGCCAGCAGCTTCCTCGCGACGGCTAGCGGGAGCACAGATACGCAGTATTTT.

The rearrangement uses TRBV5-1 and TRBJ2-7; 12 nucleotides agree with TRBD2. Germline V lookup: CDR1 SGHRS, CDR2 YFSETQ. The CDR3 is 15 residues long. Trimming removed 4 bases from V and 4 bases from J; junction bases left unmatched: 6. The CDR3 DNA is TGCGCCAGCAGCCCGCGGACTAGCGGGGTGTACGAGCAGTACTTC. It codes for CASSPRTSGVYEQYF.

This clonotype was counted between two and nine times. The chain recombines TRBV20-1 with TRBJ1-1; TRBD1 is a possible D gene (5 bases). The germline CDR1 and CDR2 sequences are DFQATT and SNEGSKA (reference sequence). V lost 6 bases, J lost 3 bases, and 17 bases lay in between. There are 14 residues in the CDR3. The CDR3 spells CSAQRGDWHTEAFF. The CDR3, as DNA: TGCAGTGCACAACGGGGGGATTGGCACACTGAAGCTTTCTTT.

The V and J genes are TRBV12-3 or TRBV12-4 and TRBJ1-1; D gene unclear. V lost 8 bases and J 1 base, leaving 11 bases between the germline ends. This CDR3 contains 13 residues. CDR3 in DNA: TGTGCCAGCGGTACCGTTGGGAACACTGAAGCTTTCTTT. Translation: CASGTVGNTEAFF.

At least ten counts were recorded for this clonotype. The chain combines TRBV20-1 with TRBJ2-5; D may be TRBD2 (5 bases). This CDR3 is built from 15 residues. With 2 bases removed from V and 1 base from J, the gap between germline ends came to 14 bases. Germline assignment: CDR1 DFQATT and CDR2 SNEGSKA (reference sequence). As DNA, the CDR3 is TGCAGTGCTAGATCCGGGATGGCTATCCAAGAGACCCAGTACTTC. Translated: CSARSGMAIQETQYF.

The gene calls are TRBV14 and TRBJ2-7; D uncertain. Trimming took 0 bases from V and 3 from J, leaving 12 bases between them. Per germline, CDR1 SGHDN and CDR2 FVKESK. This CDR3 contains 15 residues. This CDR3 reads CASSQDRARYYEQYF. Here the CDR3 DNA reads TGTGCCAGCAGCCAAGATAGGGCCAGGTACTACGAGCAGTACTTC.

The chain employs TRBV20-1 and TRBJ1-5; D is ambiguous. Germline assignment: CDR1 DFQATT and CDR2 SNEGSKA (reference sequence). The CDR3 spans 14 residues. Trimming removed 2 bases at V and 6 bases at J, with 14 bases between. The CDR3 loop reads CSARPRGGSQPQHF. The CDR3 DNA follows: TGCAGTGCTAGACCCCGGGGAGGTAGTCAGCCCCAGCATTTT.

The V gene is TRBV5-1, the J gene TRBJ2-3; maybe TRBD2 (5 bases). The germline gives CDR1 SGHRS, CDR2 YFSETQ. The V end was cut by 6 bases, the J end by 0 bases, with 14 bases between. This CDR3 has 15 residues. CDR3 nucleotides: TGCGCCAGCACCATGAGGGAGCCTAGCACAGATACGCAGTATTTT. This translates into CASTMREPSTDTQYF. Full variable domain (remainder filled in from reference TRBV5-1 and TRBJ2-3): KAGVTQTPRYLIKTRGQQVTLSCSPISGHRSVSWYQQTPGQGLQFLFEYFSETQRNKGNFPGRFSGRQFSNSRSEMNVSTLELGDSALYLCASTMREPSTDTQYFGPGTRLTVL.

J is TRBJ2-1 and V is TRBV20-1, with D perhaps being TRBD1 or TRBD2 (5 bases each). V lost 3 bases and J 9 bases, leaving 12 bases between the germline ends. The germline CDR1 and CDR2 sequences are DFQATT and SNEGSKA (reference sequence). This CDR3 contains 12 residues. CDR3 amino acids: CSASYTGGEQFF. CDR3 DNA: TGCAGTGCTAGTTATACTGGGGGTGAGCAGTTCTTC.

V and J are TRBV28 and TRBJ1-4; unclear D gene. The CDR3 is made up of 14 amino acids. Germline loops: CDR1 MDHEN, CDR2 SYDVKM. V lost 6 bases to trimming and J lost 0 bases, with 8 bases between them. The CDR3 protein is CASRADATNEKLFF. The CDR3, as DNA: TGTGCCAGCAGGGCGGATGCAACTAATGAAAAACTGTTTTTT.

This clonotype was picked up many times. The chain combines TRBV7-7 with TRBJ2-5, with 8 bases matching TRBD1. The J call could be wrong; TRBJ2-7 is a better fit for the DNA end. This CDR3 region has 14 residues. From germline, CDR1 is SSHAT and CDR2 FNYEAQ (reference sequence). The CDR3, as DNA: TGTGCCAGCAGCTTAGGGACAGGGTTCTACGAGCAGTACGTC. This sequence encodes CASSLGTGFYEQYV.

The genes are TRBV7-8 and TRBJ2-1, with 9 bases identical to TRBD1. Germline CDR1 is SGHVS and CDR2 is FQNEAQ. Trimming took 5 bases from V and 10 from J; bases not matched to a gene: 12. This CDR3 region has 15 residues. The CDR3 reads CASSPSGTGNSEQFF. CDR3 in DNA: TGTGCCAGCAGCCCCTCCGGGACAGGGAATTCCGAGCAGTTCTTC.

The DNA of the CDR3 is TGTGCCAGTCGCCCCTACCCGGGGACTAGTTCTAAGATGCAGTACGTC. It encodes CASRPYPGTSSKMQYV. The chain is built from TRBV27 and TRBJ2-7, with 8 bases fitting TRBD2. The CDR3 runs to 16 residues. V lost 9 bases and J lost 9; bases outside the gene matches: 22. Germline V gene sequence: CDR1 MNHEY, CDR2 SMNVEV (reference sequence).

The chain links TRBV28 to TRBJ2-1; D unresolved. The assigned J gene may be wrong: the sequence end matches TRBJ2-7 better. Germline lookup yields CDR1 MDHEN and CDR2 SYDVKM. The CDR3 length is 14 residues. CDR3 DNA: TGTGCCAGCAGTTCCCCGCAGATTAGATACGAGCAGTACTTC. This encodes CASSSPQIRYEQYF.

The rearrangement links TRBV2 to TRBJ2-3; D is unclear. This CDR3 comprises 13 residues. V shed 4 bases and J shed 3 bases, with 8 bases lying between them. Germline V gene data show CDR1 as SNHLY and CDR2 as FYNNEI. CDR3 DNA sequence: TGTGCCAGCAGTGCATTTACGACAGATACGCAGTATTTT. This encodes CASSAFTTDTQYF.

This clonotype was detected only a few times. This rearrangement joins TRBV28 to TRBJ1-2; maybe TRBD1 (6 bases). Germline V gives CDR1 MDHEN, CDR2 SYDVKM. There are 17 residues in the CDR3. V dropped 2 bases and J dropped 3 bases, with 19 bases sitting between them. The CDR3: CASSLLTPRGLYYGYTF. As DNA, the CDR3 is TGTGCCAGCAGTTTACTCACCCCCAGGGGCCTCTACTATGGCTACACCTTC.

This chain connects TRBV30 to TRBJ1-5; D might be TRBD1 (6 bases). This CDR3 spans 15 amino acids. Germline values: CDR1 GTSNPN, CDR2 SVGIG (reference sequence). V was trimmed by 0 bases and J by 2 bases, leaving 11 bases between them. This CDR3 is CAWSVWGAGNQPQHF. The CDR3 region has the DNA TGTGCCTGGAGTGTTTGGGGGGCGGGCAATCAGCCCCAGCATTTT.

In its sample, this clonotype was seen a few times. The J gene is TRBJ1-4, the V gene TRBV27, with D hard to call. With 4 bases removed from V and 3 bases from J, the gap between germline ends came to 12 bases. The germline gives CDR1 MNHEY, CDR2 SMNVEV (reference sequence). The length of the CDR3 is 15 residues. The DNA of the CDR3 is TGTGCCAGCAGTTCCTGGGCAGGAGCTAATGAAAAACTGTTTTTT. It specifies CASSSWAGANEKLFF.

Details on this clonotype: A read error may account for a junction end that differs from germline. The chain combines TRBV6-2 or TRBV6-3 with TRBJ2-1, with 8 bases identical to TRBD1. Germline lookup yields CDR1 MNHEY and CDR2 SVGEGT. The CDR3 spans 14 residues. CDR3 DNA: TGTGCCAACGGACGAACGACAGGGGAACACCTCTGGTACTTC. This sequence encodes CANGRTTGEHLWYF.

The chain has TRBV7-2 and TRBJ2-2; 12 nucleotides align to TRBD2. The trim removed 6 bases at V and 8 bases at J, leaving 4 bases unmatched. Germline lookup yields CDR1 SGHTA and CDR2 FQGNSA. The CDR3 is 14 residues long. CDR3 region: CASRQLAGGGELFF. As DNA, the CDR3 is TGTGCCAGCAGACAACTAGCGGGAGGAGGGGAGCTGTTTTTT.

The chain joins TRBV20-1 to TRBJ2-7, with D unresolved. With 1 base removed from V and 5 bases from J, the gap between germline ends came to 6 bases. The germline V gene encodes CDR1 DFQATT and CDR2 SNEGSKA (reference sequence). The CDR3 runs to 11 residues. In DNA form, the CDR3 reads TGCAGTGCTAGAGGGGCAAACGAGCAGTACTTC. Translated, it gives CSARGANEQYF.